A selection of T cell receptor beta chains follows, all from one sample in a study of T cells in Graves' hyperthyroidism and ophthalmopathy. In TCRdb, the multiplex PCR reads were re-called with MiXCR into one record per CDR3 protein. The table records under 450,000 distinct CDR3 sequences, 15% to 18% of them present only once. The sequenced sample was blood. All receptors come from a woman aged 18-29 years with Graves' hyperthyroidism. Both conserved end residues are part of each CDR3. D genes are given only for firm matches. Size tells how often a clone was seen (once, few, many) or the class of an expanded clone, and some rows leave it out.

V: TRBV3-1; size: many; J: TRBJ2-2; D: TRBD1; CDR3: CASSPEVPGQGLTGELFF; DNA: TGTGCCAGCAGCCCTGAAGTCCCGGGACAGGGTCTCACCGGGGAGCTGTTTTTT
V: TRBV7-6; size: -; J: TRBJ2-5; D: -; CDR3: CASSSKGGQETQYF; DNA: TGTGCCAGCAGCTCTAAGGGGGGACAAGAGACCCAGTACTTC
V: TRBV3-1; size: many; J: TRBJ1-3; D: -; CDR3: CASSQDSGHTGTIYF; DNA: TGTGCCAGCAGCCAAGATTCGGGGCATACCGGGACCATATATTTT
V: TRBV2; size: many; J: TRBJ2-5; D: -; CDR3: CASSEQGRPETQYF; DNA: TGTGCCAGCAGTGAGCAGGGGCGGCCAGAGACCCAGTACTTC
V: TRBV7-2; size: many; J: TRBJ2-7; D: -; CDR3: CASTQWTGAFEQYF; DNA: TGTGCCAGCACCCAATGGACGGGAGCTTTTGAGCAGTACTTC
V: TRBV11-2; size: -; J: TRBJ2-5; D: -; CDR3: CASSEWVGEETQYF; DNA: TGTGCCAGCAGCGAATGGGTGGGGGAGGAGACCCAGTACTTC
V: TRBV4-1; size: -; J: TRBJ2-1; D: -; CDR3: CASSQQLLANEQFF; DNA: TGCGCCAGCAGCCAGCAGCTTCTTGCAAATGAGCAGTTCTTC
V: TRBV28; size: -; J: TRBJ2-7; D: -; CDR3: CASSPGGNYEQYF; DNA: TGTGCCAGCAGCCCCGGCGGGAACTACGAGCAGTACTTC
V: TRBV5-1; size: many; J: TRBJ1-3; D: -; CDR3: CASSAGTGISGNTIYF; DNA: TGCGCCAGCAGCGCGGGGACGGGGATCTCTGGAAACACCATATATTTT
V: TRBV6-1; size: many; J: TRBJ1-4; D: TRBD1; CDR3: CASSEEGQGGEKLFF; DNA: TGTGCCAGCAGTGAGGAAGGACAGGGAGGGGAAAAACTGTTTTTT
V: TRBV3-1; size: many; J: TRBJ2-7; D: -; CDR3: CASSQDWGPEQYF; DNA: TGTGCCAGCAGCCAAGATTGGGGGCCCGAGCAGTACTTC
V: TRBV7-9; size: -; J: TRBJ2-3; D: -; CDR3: CASSLRTPNTDTQYF; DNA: TGTGCCAGCAGCTTGAGGACACCTAACACAGATACGCAGTATTTT
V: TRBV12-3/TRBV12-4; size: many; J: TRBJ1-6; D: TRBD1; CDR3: CASSLSVGRGSSPLHF; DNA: TGTGCCAGCAGTTTAAGCGTCGGCAGGGGGAGTTCACCCCTCCACTTT
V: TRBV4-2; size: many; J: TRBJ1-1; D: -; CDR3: CASSPQAISEAFF; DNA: TGTGCCAGCAGCCCACAGGCTATCTCTGAAGCTTTCTTT
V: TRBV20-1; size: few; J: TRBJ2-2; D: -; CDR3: CGASPRGPRTGELFF; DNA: TGCGGTGCTAGCCCGAGGGGACCAAGGACCGGGGAGCTGTTTTTT
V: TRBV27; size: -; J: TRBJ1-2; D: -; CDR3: CASSWGGGLPNYGYTF; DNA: TGTGCCAGCAGCTGGGGGGGGGGGCTTCCTAACTATGGCTACACCTTC
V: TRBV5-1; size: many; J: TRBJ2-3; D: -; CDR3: CASSLEGHTDTQYF; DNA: TGCGCCAGCAGCTTGGAAGGACACACAGATACGCAGTATTTT
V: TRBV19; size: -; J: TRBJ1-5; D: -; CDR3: CASSILTGAYSNQPQHF; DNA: TGTGCCAGTAGTATCTTGACCGGGGCCTATAGCAATCAGCCCCAGCATTTT
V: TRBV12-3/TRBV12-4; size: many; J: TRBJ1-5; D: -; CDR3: CASSSWDTSNQPQHF; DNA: TGTGCCAGCAGTTCGTGGGACACTAGCAATCAGCCCCAGCATTTT
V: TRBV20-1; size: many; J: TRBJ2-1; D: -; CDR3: CSARDSVLRVAYNEQFF; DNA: TGCAGTGCTAGAGATTCTGTTTTGCGGGTAGCCTACAATGAGCAGTTCTTC
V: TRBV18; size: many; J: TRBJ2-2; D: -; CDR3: CASSPGTANTGELFF; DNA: TGTGCCAGCAGCCCCGGGACTGCGAACACCGGGGAGCTGTTTTTT
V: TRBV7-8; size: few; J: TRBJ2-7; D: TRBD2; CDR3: CASSHIAGVSADEQYF; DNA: TGTGCCAGCAGCCATATAGCGGGGGTGTCTGCCGACGAGCAGTACTTC
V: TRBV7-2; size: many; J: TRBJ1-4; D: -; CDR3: CASSAALATNEKLFF; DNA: TGTGCCAGCAGCGCAGCCCTTGCAACTAATGAAAAACTGTTTTTT
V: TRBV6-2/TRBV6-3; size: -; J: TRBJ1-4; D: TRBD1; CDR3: CASSATGTGVATNEKLFF; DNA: TGTGCCAGCAGTGCAACCGGGACAGGGGTTGCAACTAATGAAAAACTGTTTTTT
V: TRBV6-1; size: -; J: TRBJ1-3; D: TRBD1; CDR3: CASSADRGDTIYF; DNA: TGTGCCAGCAGTGCCGACAGGGGAGACACCATATATTTT
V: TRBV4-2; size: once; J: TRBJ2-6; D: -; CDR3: CASSITGFSSGANVLTF; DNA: TGTGCCAGTAGTATAACAGGGTTCAGCTCTGGGGCCAACGTCCTGACTTTC
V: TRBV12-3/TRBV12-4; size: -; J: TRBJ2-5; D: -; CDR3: CASSLRGFEETQYF; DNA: TGTGCCAGCAGTTTGAGAGGGTTTGAAGAGACCCAGTACTTC
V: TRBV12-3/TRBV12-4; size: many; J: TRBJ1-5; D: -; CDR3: CASSLRPTNQPQHF; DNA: TGTGCCAGCAGTTTACGACCCACCAATCAGCCCCAGCATTTT
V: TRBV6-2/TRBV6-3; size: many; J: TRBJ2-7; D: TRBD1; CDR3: CASSRPGQGEQYF; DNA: TGTGCCAGCAGCAGACCGGGACAGGGGGAGCAGTACTTC
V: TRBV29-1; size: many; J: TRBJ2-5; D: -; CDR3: CSVEDLGRLETQYF; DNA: TGCAGCGTTGAAGATCTCGGTAGGCTAGAGACCCAGTACTTC
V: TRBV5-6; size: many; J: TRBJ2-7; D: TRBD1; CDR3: CASSSFGTGGRSSYEQYF; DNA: TGTGCCAGCAGCTCCTTCGGGACAGGGGGAAGAAGCTCCTACGAGCAGTACTTC
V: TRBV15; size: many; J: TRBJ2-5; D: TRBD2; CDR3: CATSSPPGGVAWETQYF; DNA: TGTGCCACCAGCAGCCCACCCGGGGGGGTAGCGTGGGAGACCCAGTACTTC
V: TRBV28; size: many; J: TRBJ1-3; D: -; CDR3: CASRDFSSGNTIYF; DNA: TGTGCCAGCCGGGACTTTAGCTCTGGAAACACCATATATTTT
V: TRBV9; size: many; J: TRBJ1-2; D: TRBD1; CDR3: CASSARDRGNGYTF; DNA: TGTGCCAGCAGCGCGAGAGACAGGGGGAATGGCTACACCTTC
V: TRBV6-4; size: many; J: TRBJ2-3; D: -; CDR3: CASSDGGADTQYF; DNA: TGTGCCAGCAGTGACGGTGGGGCAGATACGCAGTATTTT
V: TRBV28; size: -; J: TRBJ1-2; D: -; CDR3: CASTTGGNYGYTF; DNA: TGTGCCAGCACGACAGGCGGCAACTATGGCTACACCTTC
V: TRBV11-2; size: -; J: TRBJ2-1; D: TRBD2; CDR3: CASSPGLAGGPRDEQFF; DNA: TGTGCCAGCAGCCCGGGACTAGCGGGAGGTCCAAGGGATGAGCAGTTCTTC
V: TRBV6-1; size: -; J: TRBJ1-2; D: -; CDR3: CASTPTAGGYYGYTF; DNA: TGTGCCAGCACTCCGACGGCTGGGGGGTACTATGGCTACACCTTC
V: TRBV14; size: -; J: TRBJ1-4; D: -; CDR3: CASSQDWAAGNEKLFF; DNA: TGTGCCAGCAGCCAAGATTGGGCAGCTGGTAATGAAAAACTGTTTTTT
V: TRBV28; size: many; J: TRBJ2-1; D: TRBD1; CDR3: CASSFPSEPGQGRGYYNEQFF; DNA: TGTGCCAGCAGTTTCCCATCCGAACCGGGACAGGGAAGGGGTTACTACAATGAGCAGTTCTTC
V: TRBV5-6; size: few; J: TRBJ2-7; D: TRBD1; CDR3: CASRSGQVKFYEQYF; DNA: TGTGCCAGCAGATCGGGACAGGTTAAATTCTACGAGCAGTACTTC
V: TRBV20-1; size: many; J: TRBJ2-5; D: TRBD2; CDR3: CSARAAGEETQYF; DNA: TGCAGTGCTAGGGCAGCGGGGGAGGAGACCCAGTACTTC
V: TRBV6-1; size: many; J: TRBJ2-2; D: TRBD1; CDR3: CASSFGDRGTGELFF; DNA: TGTGCCAGCAGTTTCGGGGACAGGGGCACCGGGGAGCTGTTTTTT
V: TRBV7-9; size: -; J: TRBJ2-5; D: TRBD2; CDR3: CASSPRLGSGSWRGETQYF; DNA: TGTGCCAGCAGCCCCCGCCTCGGGAGCGGGAGTTGGAGAGGAGAGACCCAGTACTTC
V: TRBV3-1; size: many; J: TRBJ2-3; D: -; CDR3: CASSQESDTQYF; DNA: TGTGCCAGCAGCCAAGAATCAGATACGCAGTATTTT
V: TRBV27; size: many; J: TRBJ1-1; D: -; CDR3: CASSLWGQVYTEAFF; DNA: TGTGCCAGCAGTTTATGGGGGCAGGTCTACACTGAAGCTTTCTTT
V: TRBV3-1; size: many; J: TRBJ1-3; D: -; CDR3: CASSQGSGNTIYF; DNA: TGTGCCAGCAGCCAAGGGTCTGGAAACACCATATATTTT